Shown below are 16 T cell receptor beta chains from a single sample sequenced in a study of blood T cell repertoires in COVID-19 (TCRdb year 2020). Library construction relied on the immunoSEQ multiplex PCR assay. Not all clones reach the TCRdb copy of this immuneACCESS table, which keeps in-frame sequences only. Checked studies attribute under half of the gap to unresolved V genes and leave the rest unexplained. This sample is represented by hundreds of thousands of clones; around four fifths of them were singletons. Approximately 4.9% of the sample belongs to the ten largest clones. Material for sequencing was PBMCs or T cells enriched from blood (not recorded which). These TCRs come from a woman aged 50 to 60 who had been exposed to COVID-19.

The CDR3 here is CASIMAGGVNEAFF. DNA for the CDR3: TGTGCCAGCATTATGGCAGGGGGCGTAAATGAAGCTTTCTTT. The rearrangement links TRBV6-5 to TRBJ1-1, with 8 bases identical to TRBD1. V dropped 7 bases and J dropped 7; count of bases not matched to a gene: 11. The germline V gene has CDR1 MNHEY and CDR2 SVGAGI. The CDR3 loop spans 14 amino acids.

The V and J genes are TRBV7-8 and TRBJ2-5; D is perhaps TRBD2 (5 bases). V gave up 5 bases and J gave up 4 bases, with 14 bases separating them. The germline V gene has CDR1 SGHVS and CDR2 FQNEAQ. The length of the CDR3 is 14 residues. The CDR3 DNA reads as TGTGCCAGCAGCCCGAGGGCCCTTGGAGAGACCCAGTACTTC. Amino acids: CASSPRALGETQYF.

The rearrangement uses TRBV3-1 (or the pseudogene TRBV3-2) and TRBJ1-3; TRBD1 is a possible D gene (5 bases). This CDR3 is built from 14 residues. The germline CDR1 and CDR2 sequences are LGHDT and YNNKEL (reference sequence). The ends were cut back, 4 bases at V and 0 bases at J, with 7 bases in the middle. DNA for the CDR3: TGTGCCAGCAGCCGACAGTCCTCTGGAAACACCATATATTTT. Translated: CASSRQSSGNTIYF.

V and J are TRBV28 and TRBJ1-1; D is unresolved. The germline gives CDR1 MDHEN, CDR2 SYDVKM. V dropped 6 bases and J dropped 2 bases, with 13 bases sitting between them. This CDR3 comprises 14 residues. CDR3 amino acids: CASSPPVDNTEAFF. DNA of the CDR3: TGTGCCAGCAGCCCCCCCGTAGATAACACTGAAGCTTTCTTT.

The chain employs TRBV10-3 and TRBJ1-5, with 7 nucleotides matching TRBD1. With V trimmed by 2 bases and J by 6 bases, 13 bases remained unmatched. This CDR3 region has 17 residues. Germline loops: CDR1 ENHRY, CDR2 SYGVKD. The CDR3 DNA reads as TGTGCCATCAGTGAGAATGTAGGGGGCCAAGGGAGTCAGCCCCAGCATTTT. It codes for CAISENVGGQGSQPQHF.

The chain has TRBV11-2 and TRBJ1-1; unclear D gene. Trimming shortened V by 5 bases and J by 4 bases, and 5 bases separated the two germline ends. Germline lookup yields CDR1 SGHAT and CDR2 FQNNGV. This CDR3 region has 11 residues. The CDR3 bases are TGTGCCAGCAGCCCCTCCACTGAAGCTTTCTTT. This translates into CASSPSTEAFF.

This rearrangement joins TRBV3-1 (or the pseudogene TRBV3-2) to TRBJ1-2; the match to TRBD1 covers 7 bases. The J segment lost 3 bases and the V segment lost 4 bases, leaving 8 bases of the junction unmatched. The CDR3 sequence is 15 residues long. The germline V gene has CDR1 LGHDT and CDR2 YNNKEL (reference sequence). CDR3 sequence: CASSLGRGKDYGYTF. DNA for the CDR3: TGTGCCAGCAGCCTAGGCAGGGGGAAGGACTATGGCTACACCTTC.

V is TRBV19 and J is TRBJ2-3; 8 nucleotides match TRBD1. V dropped 1 base and J dropped 2; count of bases not matched to a gene: 5. The CDR3 sequence is 16 residues long. Germline assignment: CDR1 LNHDA and CDR2 SQIVND (reference sequence). The CDR3 spells CASSIGQGTLTDTQYF. In DNA, the CDR3 is TGTGCCAGTAGTATAGGACAGGGGACCCTCACAGATACGCAGTATTTT.

The chain uses TRBV7-9 and TRBJ2-3; 7 bases are a match to TRBD1. Germline CDR1 SEHNR, CDR2 FQNEAQ (reference sequence). This CDR3 comprises 13 residues. J was trimmed by 6 bases and V by 4 bases; bases with no gene match: 4. The CDR3 nucleotides read TGTGCCAGCAGCTCGACAGGGACCGATACGCAGTATTTT. Its protein product is CASSSTGTDTQYF. Full variable domain (missing parts from reference TRBV7-9 and TRBJ2-3): DTGVSQNPRHKITKRGQNVTFRCDPISEHNRLYWYRQTLGQGPEFLTYFQNEAQLEKSRLLSDRFSAERPKGSFSTLEIQRTEQGDSAMYLCASSSTGTDTQYFGPGTRLTVL.

This CDR3 reads CASSSSYEADLAKNIQYF. CDR3 DNA sequence: TGTGCCAGCAGTTCCTCGTATGAAGCTGACTTAGCCAAAAACATTCAGTACTTC. V gene TRBV27 combines with J gene TRBJ2-4; D unclear. Germline CDR1 reads MNHEY; CDR2 reads SMNVEV (reference sequence). V was cut by 4 bases and J by 0 bases, with 19 bases left in between. This CDR3 is 18 amino acids long.

This clone came up once. The CDR3 DNA sequence: TGTGCCAGCTCAACTTCGGGGGGCCAGGACCTTGAGCAGTTCTTC. Protein sequence: CASSTSGGQDLEQFF. This chain joins TRBV18 and TRBJ2-1, with D perhaps TRBD2 (7 bases). V was trimmed by 5 bases and J by 9 bases, leaving 20 bases between them. The CDR3 totals 15 residues. Germline lookup yields CDR1 KGHSH and CDR2 LQKENI. The variable domain in full, with the rest retrieved from reference TRBV18 and TRBJ2-1, is NAGVMQNPRHLVRRRGQEARLRCSPMKGHSHVYWYRQLPEEGLKFMVYLQKENIIDESGMPKERFSAEFPKEGPSILRIQQVVRGDSAAYFCASSTSGGQDLEQFFGPGTRLTVL.

V gene TRBV2 combines with J gene TRBJ1-2; 7 bases match TRBD1. J lost 8 bases, V lost 11 bases, and 11 bases had no gene match. CDR1 SNHLY and CDR2 FYNNEI come from the germline V gene. The CDR3 is 12 amino acids. The CDR3 sequence: CASHQGVDGYTF. DNA for the CDR3: TGTGCCTCCCACCAGGGGGTGGACGGCTACACCTTC. The variable domain in full, with the rest retrieved from reference TRBV2 and TRBJ1-2, is EPEVTQTPSHQVTQMGQEVILRCVPISNHLYFYWYRQILGQKVEFLVSFYNNEISEKSEIFDDQFSVERPDGSNFTLKIRSTKLEDSAMYFCASHQGVDGYTFGSGTRLTVV.

The chain is built from TRBV2 and TRBJ2-2; possibly TRBD2 for D (5 bases). V was pared by 11 bases and J by 2 bases, with 15 bases between. The CDR3 has 14 amino acids. Per the germline V gene, CDR1 is SNHLY and CDR2 is FYNNEI. CDR3 protein: CADRRGTNTGELFF. In nucleotides, the CDR3 is TGTGCCGATAGACGGGGTACTAACACCGGGGAGCTGTTTTTT.

The chain links TRBV10-3 to TRBJ2-2; tentative D call: TRBD1 (5 bases). CDR1 and CDR2 (germline): ENHRY, SYGVKD. This CDR3 has 14 residues. V shed 5 bases and J shed 7 bases, with 14 bases lying between them. The CDR3, as DNA: TGTGCCATCAGTCTCGAACAGGTCGGCGGGGAGCTGTTTTTT. This codes for CAISLEQVGGELFF.

V usage is TRBV5-1 and J usage is TRBJ2-1, with 10 positions matching TRBD2. The CDR3 length is 15 residues. Germline trimming cut 5 bases from V and 8 bases from J; bases unmatched to any gene: 10. The germline V gene encodes CDR1 SGHRS and CDR2 YFSETQ. The CDR3 region has the DNA TGCGCCAGCAGACCTAGACTAGCGGGTGTAGATGAGCAGTTCTTC. As protein: CASRPRLAGVDEQFF.

V gene TRBV28 combines with J gene TRBJ1-4; D not certain. The germline V gene encodes CDR1 MDHEN and CDR2 SYDVKM. The CDR3 consists of 13 residues. The V gene lost 8 bases and the J gene lost 3 bases, with 10 bases spanning the gap. The CDR3: CASERGSNEKLFF. DNA of the CDR3: TGTGCCAGCGAGCGAGGGTCTAATGAAAAACTGTTTTTT.